These 7 T cell receptor beta chains were all obtained from the same sample, sequenced in a study of T cells in Graves' hyperthyroidism and ophthalmopathy. Regions amplified from RNA transcripts were the TCR beta CDR3 regions. In the first-round RT-PCR of the TCR CDR3, the HTBI primer set was used. TCRdb redid the calling of the multiplex PCR reads with MiXCR, one entry per CDR3 protein. The sample contains fewer than 650,000 distinct CDR3 sequences, 11% to 15% of which appear only once. Sequencing used blood. Every receptor here comes from a woman in her forties with Graves' hyperthyroidism.

Many counts were recorded for this clonotype. The genes are TRBV28 and TRBJ1-5, with D unresolved. The CDR3 covers 14 residues. V lost 6 bases to trimming and J lost 3 bases, with 12 bases between them. The germline V gene encodes CDR1 MDHEN and CDR2 SYDVKM. CDR3 sequence reads: CASSPPSPNQPQHF. CDR3 nucleotides: TGTGCCAGCAGCCCCCCCTCCCCCAATCAGCCCCAGCATTTT.

This clonotype has a handful of counts. The chain links TRBV19 to TRBJ1-2; 8 bases fit TRBD1. CDR3 length: 15 amino acids. J was trimmed by 3 bases and V by 5 bases; bases with no gene match: 8. The germline V gene encodes CDR1 LNHDA and CDR2 SQIVND (reference sequence). DNA of the CDR3: TGTGCCAGTAGTGAAGACAGGGGTTTTGACTATGGCTACACCTTC. Translation gives CASSEDRGFDYGYTF.

This clonotype occurred a few times. This sequence joins TRBV6-1 and TRBJ1-3; D call uncertain. The germline gives CDR1 MNHNS, CDR2 SASEGT. Trimming shortened V by 4 bases and J by 0 bases, and 7 bases separated the two germline ends. There are 14 residues in the CDR3. The CDR3 DNA reads as TGTGCCAGCAGTGTACCCAGCTCTGGAAACACCATATATTTT. Translated, it gives CASSVPSSGNTIYF.

In regard to this clonotype: This may be a read error, as it is one base from a much larger clone. No conserved phenylalanine or tryptophan is present at the end of the CDR3, so a read error is the likely explanation. The chain recombines TRBV30 with TRBJ1-1, with D possibly TRBD1 on 5 matching bases. This CDR3 has 13 residues. Germline CDR1 and CDR2: GTSNPN and SVGIG (reference sequence). Between the trimmed V and J ends, which lost 2 bases and 5 bases, there was a span of 12 bases. DNA for the CDR3: TGTGCCTGGAGTAGGGGCGTAGGGACTGAAGCTTTCCTT. Its translation is CAWSRGVGTEAFL.

There are many counts of this clonotype. The chain employs TRBV24-1 and TRBJ1-2; D gene ambiguous. The germline V gene has CDR1 KGHDR and CDR2 SFDVKD. The CDR3 spans 16 residues. V was pared by 3 bases and J by 0 bases, with 13 bases between. The CDR3, as DNA: TGTGCCACCAGTGATGCCCGGACGGGGACTAACTATGGCTACACCTTC. This codes for CATSDARTGTNYGYTF.

There are many counts of this clonotype. The J gene is TRBJ2-1, the V gene TRBV20-1; 11 bases map to TRBD2. CDR3 size: 15 residues. V lost 1 base, J lost 4 bases, and 3 bases stayed unmatched. Per the germline V gene, CDR1 is DFQATT and CDR2 is SNEGSKA (reference sequence). The CDR3 coding sequence is TGCAGTGCTAGAGCGACTAGCGGGGTATACAATGAGCAGTTCTTC. Translation gives CSARATSGVYNEQFF.

This clonotype occurred many times. The rearrangement joins TRBV27 to TRBJ2-1; TRBD2 matches at 13 bases. Germline values: CDR1 MNHEY, CDR2 SMNVEV (reference sequence). Trimming at V came to 6 bases and at J to 3 bases, leaving 2 bases not matched to a gene. The CDR3 totals 15 residues. The CDR3 protein is CASRRTSGSYNEQFF. In DNA, the CDR3 is TGTGCCAGCAGGCGGACTAGCGGGAGCTACAATGAGCAGTTCTTC.